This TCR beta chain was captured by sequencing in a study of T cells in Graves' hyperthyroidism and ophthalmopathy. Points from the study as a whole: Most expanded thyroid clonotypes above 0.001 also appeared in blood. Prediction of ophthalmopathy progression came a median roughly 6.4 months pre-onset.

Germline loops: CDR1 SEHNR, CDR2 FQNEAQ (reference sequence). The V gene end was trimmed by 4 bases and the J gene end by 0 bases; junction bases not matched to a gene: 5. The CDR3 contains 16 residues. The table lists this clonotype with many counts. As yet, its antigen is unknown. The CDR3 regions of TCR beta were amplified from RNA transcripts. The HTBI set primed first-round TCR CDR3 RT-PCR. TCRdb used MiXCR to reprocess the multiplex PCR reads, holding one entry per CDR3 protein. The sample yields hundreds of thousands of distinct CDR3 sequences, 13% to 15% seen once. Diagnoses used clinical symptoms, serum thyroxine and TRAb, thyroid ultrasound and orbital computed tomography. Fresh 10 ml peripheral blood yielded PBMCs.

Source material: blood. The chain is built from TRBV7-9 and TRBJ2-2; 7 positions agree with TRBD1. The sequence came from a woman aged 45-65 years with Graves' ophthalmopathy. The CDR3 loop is CASSSTGVANTGELFF. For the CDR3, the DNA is TGTGCCAGCAGCTCAACAGGGGTCGCGAACACCGGGGAGCTGTTTTTT.